This TCR beta chain was profiled in a study of T cell changes during pregnancy in multiple sclerosis. The repertoire was sequenced with immunoSEQ multiplex PCR; TCRdb's copy has only in-frame clones and lacks some. The sample carries under 85,000 clones, 75% to 90% recorded once. The starting material was peripheral blood, obtained after pregnancy. This clonotype was sampled from a female donor in good health, enrolled as a control in a pregnancy study.

CDR3 nucleotides: TGCGCCAGCAGCTACGCGGGCGGGAGTGGGAACACCGGGGAGCTGTTTTTT. This gives the protein CASSYAGGSGNTGELFF. The chain employs TRBV5-1 and TRBJ2-2; TRBD2 aligns across 7 bases. Germline CDR1 SGHRS, CDR2 YFSETQ. J gave up 1 base and V 3 bases, and 9 bases lay outside the gene matches. The CDR3 extends over 17 amino acids.